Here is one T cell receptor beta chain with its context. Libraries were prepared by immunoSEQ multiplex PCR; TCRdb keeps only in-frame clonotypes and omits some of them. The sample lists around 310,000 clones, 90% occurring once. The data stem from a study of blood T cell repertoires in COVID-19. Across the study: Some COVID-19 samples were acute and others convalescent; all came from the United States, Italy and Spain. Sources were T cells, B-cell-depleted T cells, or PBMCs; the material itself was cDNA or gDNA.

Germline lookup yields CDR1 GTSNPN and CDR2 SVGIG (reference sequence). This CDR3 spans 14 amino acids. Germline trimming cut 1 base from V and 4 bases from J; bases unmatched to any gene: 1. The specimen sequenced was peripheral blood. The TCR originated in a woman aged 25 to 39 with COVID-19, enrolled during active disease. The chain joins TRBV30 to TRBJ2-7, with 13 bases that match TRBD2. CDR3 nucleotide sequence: TGTGCCTGGAGTGGACTAGCGGGAGGATACGAGCAGTACTTC. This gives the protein CAWSGLAGGYEQYF.